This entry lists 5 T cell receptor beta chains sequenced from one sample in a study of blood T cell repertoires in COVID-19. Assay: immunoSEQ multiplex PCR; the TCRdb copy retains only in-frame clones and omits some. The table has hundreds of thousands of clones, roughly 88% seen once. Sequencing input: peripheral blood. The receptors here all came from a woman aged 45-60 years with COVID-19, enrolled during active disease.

CDR3 coding DNA: TGTGCCAGCAGCCAACTACAAGGGGCTAACTATGGCTACACCTTC. This codes for CASSQLQGANYGYTF. V usage is TRBV3-1 (or the pseudogene TRBV3-2) and J usage is TRBJ1-2; tentatively, D is TRBD1 (5 bases). Germline V gene lookup returns CDR1 LGHDT and CDR2 YNNKEL (reference sequence). The germline V and J ends were trimmed by 2 bases and 0 bases, with 10 bases remaining between them. This CDR3 is 15 amino acids long.

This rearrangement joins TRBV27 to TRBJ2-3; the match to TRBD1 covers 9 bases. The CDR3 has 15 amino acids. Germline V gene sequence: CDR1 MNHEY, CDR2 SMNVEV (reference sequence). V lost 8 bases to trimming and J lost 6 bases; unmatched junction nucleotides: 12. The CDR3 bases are TGTGCCAGCGGAACCGGGACAGGGATTATCGATACGCAGTATTTT. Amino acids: CASGTGTGIIDTQYF.

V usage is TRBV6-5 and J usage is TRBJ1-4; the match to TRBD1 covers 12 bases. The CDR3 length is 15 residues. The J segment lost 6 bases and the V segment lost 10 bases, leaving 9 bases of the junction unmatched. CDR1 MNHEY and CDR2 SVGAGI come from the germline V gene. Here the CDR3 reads CATMGQGAFYEKLFF. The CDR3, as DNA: TGTGCCACCATGGGACAGGGGGCATTCTATGAAAAACTGTTTTTT.

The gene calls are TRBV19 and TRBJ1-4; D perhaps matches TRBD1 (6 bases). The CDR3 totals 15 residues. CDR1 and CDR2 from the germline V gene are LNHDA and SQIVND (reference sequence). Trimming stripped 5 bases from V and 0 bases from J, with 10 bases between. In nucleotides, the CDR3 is TGTGCCAGTAGTTCCAGGGGTGCAACTAATGAAAAACTGTTTTTT. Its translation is CASSSRGATNEKLFF.

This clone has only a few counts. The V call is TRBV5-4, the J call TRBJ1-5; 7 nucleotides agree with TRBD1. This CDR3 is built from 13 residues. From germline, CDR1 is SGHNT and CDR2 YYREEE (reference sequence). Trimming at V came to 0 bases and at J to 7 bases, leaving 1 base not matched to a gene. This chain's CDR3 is CASSLEGAQPQHF. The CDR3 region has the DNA TGTGCCAGCAGCTTGGAGGGGGCCCAGCCCCAGCATTTT.